The 19 T cell receptor beta chains below all came from one sample that was sequenced in a study of Graves' ophthalmopathy and Graves' hyperthyroidism. Investigators amplified TCR beta CDR3 regions from RNA transcripts. Scientists carried out first-round RT-PCR using HTBI primers and then a second-round multiplex PCR. TCRdb ran MiXCR on the multiplex PCR reads and lists one entry per CDR3 protein. The sample contains hundreds of thousands of distinct CDR3 sequences, 20% to 25% of which appear only once. What was sequenced was peripheral blood. All receptors come from a woman aged 18 to 35 with stable Graves' hyperthyroidism. Some clones in this sample may be carry-over from other donors' samples.

This chain joins TRBV28 and TRBJ1-2; D perhaps matches TRBD1 (6 bases). Germline CDR1 reads MDHEN; CDR2 reads SYDVKM. The CDR3 spans 15 residues. V dropped 4 bases and J dropped 3 bases, with 15 bases sitting between them. CDR3 coding DNA: TGTGCCAGCAGTTCGACACAGGGTGGCTACTATGGCTACACCTTC. This codes for CASSSTQGGYYGYTF.

The chain recombines TRBV12-3 or TRBV12-4 with TRBJ1-6, with D maybe TRBD1 (5 bases). The CDR3 is made up of 14 amino acids. Between the trimmed V and J ends, which lost 5 bases and 7 bases, there was a span of 12 bases. CDR3 bases: TGTGCCAGCAGTATCACGGGACCAAATTCACCCCTCCACTTT. This sequence encodes CASSITGPNSPLHF.

This clonotype was observed many times. The chain has TRBV20-1 and TRBJ2-7; D tentatively fits TRBD1 or TRBD2 (5 bases each). Germline CDR1 and CDR2: DFQATT and SNEGSKA (reference sequence). V lost 5 bases to trimming and J lost 2 bases, with 13 bases between them. CDR3 length: 13 residues. CDR3 sequence reads: CSAPGTDTYEQYF. The CDR3 region has the DNA TGCAGTGCTCCTGGGACGGATACCTACGAGCAGTACTTC.

The V and J genes are TRBV2 and TRBJ1-2; possibly TRBD1 for D (6 bases). The germline gives CDR1 SNHLY, CDR2 FYNNEI. The CDR3 covers 13 residues. V dropped 6 bases and J dropped 4 bases, with 12 bases sitting between them. The CDR3 loop reads CASRRGQIYGYTF. The CDR3 DNA follows: TGTGCCAGCAGAAGGGGACAAATCTATGGCTACACCTTC.

This clonotype came up many times. The chain is built from TRBV2 and TRBJ1-1; 7 bases are a match to TRBD1. CDR1 and CDR2 (germline): SNHLY, FYNNEI. This CDR3 region has 13 residues. The V segment lost 6 bases and the J segment 1 base; nucleotides outside the gene matches: 2. The CDR3 here is CASRRDRNTEAFF. The CDR3 nucleotides are TGTGCCAGCAGGAGGGACAGGAACACTGAAGCTTTCTTT. The variable domain in full, completed from reference TRBV2 and TRBJ1-1, reads EPEVTQTPSHQVTQMGQEVILRCVPISNHLYFYWYRQILGQKVEFLVSFYNNEISEKSEIFDDQFSVERPDGSNFTLKIRSTKLEDSAMYFCASRRDRNTEAFFGQGTRLTVV.

The chain's CDR3 is CASSQGGRDKPGYTF. CDR3 coding DNA: TGTGCCAGCAGTCAGGGGGGCCGGGACAAGCCTGGCTACACCTTC. This chain links TRBV12-3 or TRBV12-4 with TRBJ1-2; 7 bases fit TRBD1. V was pared by 5 bases and J by 7 bases, with 13 bases of the junction left unmatched. The CDR3 spans 15 residues.

This chain joins TRBV9 and TRBJ2-5, with D hard to call. The CDR3 spans 11 residues. Germline CDR1 SGDLS, CDR2 YYNGEE. The V gene lost 0 bases and the J gene lost 6 bases, with 3 bases spanning the gap. This chain's CDR3 is CASSVVKTQYF. The DNA for the CDR3 is TGTGCCAGCAGCGTAGTGAAGACCCAGTACTTC.

This clonotype was counted at least ten times. This chain links TRBV6-5 with TRBJ1-1; 7 bases are shared with TRBD1. CDR3 length equals 16 residues. J lost 1 base, V lost 5 bases, and 10 bases had no gene match. CDR1 is MNHEY, CDR2 SVGAGI, per germline. This CDR3 reads CASSQGPTGWNTEAFF. The CDR3 DNA reads TGTGCCAGCAGTCAGGGTCCGACAGGGTGGAACACTGAAGCTTTCTTT.

There are many counts of this clonotype. The V call is TRBV28, the J call TRBJ2-5, with 8 positions matching TRBD2. This CDR3 has 14 residues. Germline V CDR1 and CDR2: MDHEN, SYDVKM. Losses at the gene ends were 3 bases for V and 7 bases for J; bases not matched to a gene: 7. The CDR3 nucleotides read TGTGCCAGCAGTTTTTATGCGGGAGGAGGGACCCAGTACTTC. Its protein is CASSFYAGGGTQYF. The full variable domain, completed using reference TRBV28 and TRBJ2-5, is DVKVTQSSRYLVKRTGEKVFLECVQDMDHENMFWYRQDPGLGLRLIYFSYDVKMKEKGDIPEGYSVSREKKERFSLILESASTNQTSMYLCASSFYAGGGTQYFGPGTRLLVL.

This clonotype occurred many times. The chain uses TRBV4-1 and TRBJ1-2, with 7 nucleotides matching TRBD1. The CDR3 is made up of 15 amino acids. CDR1 is MGHRA, CDR2 YSYEKL, per germline. Trimming took 4 bases from V and 3 from J; bases not matched to a gene: 8. The CDR3 region is CASSRPIQGDYGYTF. The CDR3 DNA is TGCGCCAGCAGCCGACCGATCCAGGGGGACTATGGCTACACCTTC.

This clonotype has only a few counts. The V gene is TRBV18, the J gene TRBJ1-2; 7 positions match TRBD1. The ends lost 2 bases at V and 1 base at J; junction bases unmatched: 7. Germline V gene lookup returns CDR1 KGHSH and CDR2 LQKENI. This CDR3 has 16 amino acids. The CDR3 region has the DNA TGTGCCAGCTCACCAAACAGGGGTATAAATAACTATGGCTACACCTTC. Amino acid sequence: CASSPNRGINNYGYTF.

This clonotype was recorded a few times. The chain links TRBV18 to TRBJ1-1; the D gene is possibly TRBD1 (6 bases). The CDR3 has 12 residues. Trimming took 4 bases from V and 6 from J, leaving 9 bases between them. Per the germline V gene, CDR1 is KGHSH and CDR2 is LQKENI. The CDR3 bases are TGTGCCAGCTCACAGGGGGGGCCTGAAGCTTTCTTT. It is translated as CASSQGGPEAFF.

This clonotype was counted between two and nine times. The CDR3 region has the DNA TGTGCCAGCAGTGAAAGAGTCCTACCCCGCTATGGCTACACCTTC. Translating gives CASSERVLPRYGYTF. V and J are TRBV6-1 and TRBJ1-2; D not resolved. This CDR3 has 15 amino acids. V dropped 2 bases and J dropped 4 bases, with 14 bases sitting between them. In germline, CDR1 is MNHNS, CDR2 SASEGT.

Ten or more counts support this clonotype. The chain carries TRBV4-1 and TRBJ1-6; D is perhaps TRBD1 (5 bases). The CDR3 extends over 16 amino acids. Germline assignment: CDR1 MGHRA and CDR2 YSYEKL. Trimming removed 5 bases at V and 7 bases at J, with 18 bases between. The CDR3 DNA sequence: TGCGCCAGCAGCACTGGGGGAGGGGCCCCAAATTCACCCCTCCACTTT. Protein product: CASSTGGGAPNSPLHF.

This clonotype has at least ten counts. The rearrangement uses TRBV9 and TRBJ1-1; tentative D call: TRBD1 (5 bases). Per germline, CDR1 SGDLS and CDR2 YYNGEE. The CDR3 has 15 amino acids. V lost 0 bases and J 3 bases, leaving 12 bases between the germline ends. CDR3 nucleotide sequence: TGTGCCAGCAGCGTAGCCATCCAGGGAGACACTGAAGCTTTCTTT. Protein sequence: CASSVAIQGDTEAFF.

This clonotype was seen only a few times. The CDR3 end shows no conserved phenylalanine or tryptophan, and so a read error is likely. The chain joins TRBV7-9 to TRBJ1-1; possibly TRBD1 for D (5 bases). CDR1 SEHNR and CDR2 FQNEAQ come from the germline V gene (reference sequence). Trimming cost V 5 bases and J 7 bases, with 14 bases left between them. The CDR3 has 13 residues. Here the CDR3 DNA reads TGTGCCAGCAGCCTAAACACCGACAGTGAAGCTTTCTCT. Encoded protein: CASSLNTDSEAFS.

The chain links TRBV4-2 to TRBJ2-2; no definite D call. The CDR3 sequence is 14 residues long. The germline V gene encodes CDR1 LGHNA and CDR2 YNFKEQ. Trimming took 3 bases from V and 0 from J, leaving 5 bases between them. The CDR3 spells CASSQRTNTGELFF. The CDR3 nucleotides are TGTGCCAGCAGCCAGCGGACGAACACCGGGGAGCTGTTTTTT.

The table lists this clonotype with many counts. This chain connects TRBV5-1 to TRBJ1-1; TRBD1 matches 8 bases. Germline values: CDR1 SGHRS, CDR2 YFSETQ. V lost 2 bases to trimming and J lost 7 bases; unmatched junction nucleotides: 10. The CDR3 length is 15 residues. As DNA, the CDR3 is TGCGCCAGCAGCTTCCTCGCCGGGACAGGCGGTGAAGCTTTCTTT. It codes for CASSFLAGTGGEAFF.

This clonotype was counted at least ten times. The chain is built from TRBV12-3 or TRBV12-4 and TRBJ1-1; D perhaps matches TRBD1 (6 bases). The CDR3 loop spans 15 amino acids. V was cut by 3 bases and J by 1 base, with 12 bases left in between. CDR3 loop: CASSFPGAENTEAFF. As DNA, the CDR3 is TGTGCCAGCAGTTTTCCGGGGGCCGAGAACACTGAAGCTTTCTTT.